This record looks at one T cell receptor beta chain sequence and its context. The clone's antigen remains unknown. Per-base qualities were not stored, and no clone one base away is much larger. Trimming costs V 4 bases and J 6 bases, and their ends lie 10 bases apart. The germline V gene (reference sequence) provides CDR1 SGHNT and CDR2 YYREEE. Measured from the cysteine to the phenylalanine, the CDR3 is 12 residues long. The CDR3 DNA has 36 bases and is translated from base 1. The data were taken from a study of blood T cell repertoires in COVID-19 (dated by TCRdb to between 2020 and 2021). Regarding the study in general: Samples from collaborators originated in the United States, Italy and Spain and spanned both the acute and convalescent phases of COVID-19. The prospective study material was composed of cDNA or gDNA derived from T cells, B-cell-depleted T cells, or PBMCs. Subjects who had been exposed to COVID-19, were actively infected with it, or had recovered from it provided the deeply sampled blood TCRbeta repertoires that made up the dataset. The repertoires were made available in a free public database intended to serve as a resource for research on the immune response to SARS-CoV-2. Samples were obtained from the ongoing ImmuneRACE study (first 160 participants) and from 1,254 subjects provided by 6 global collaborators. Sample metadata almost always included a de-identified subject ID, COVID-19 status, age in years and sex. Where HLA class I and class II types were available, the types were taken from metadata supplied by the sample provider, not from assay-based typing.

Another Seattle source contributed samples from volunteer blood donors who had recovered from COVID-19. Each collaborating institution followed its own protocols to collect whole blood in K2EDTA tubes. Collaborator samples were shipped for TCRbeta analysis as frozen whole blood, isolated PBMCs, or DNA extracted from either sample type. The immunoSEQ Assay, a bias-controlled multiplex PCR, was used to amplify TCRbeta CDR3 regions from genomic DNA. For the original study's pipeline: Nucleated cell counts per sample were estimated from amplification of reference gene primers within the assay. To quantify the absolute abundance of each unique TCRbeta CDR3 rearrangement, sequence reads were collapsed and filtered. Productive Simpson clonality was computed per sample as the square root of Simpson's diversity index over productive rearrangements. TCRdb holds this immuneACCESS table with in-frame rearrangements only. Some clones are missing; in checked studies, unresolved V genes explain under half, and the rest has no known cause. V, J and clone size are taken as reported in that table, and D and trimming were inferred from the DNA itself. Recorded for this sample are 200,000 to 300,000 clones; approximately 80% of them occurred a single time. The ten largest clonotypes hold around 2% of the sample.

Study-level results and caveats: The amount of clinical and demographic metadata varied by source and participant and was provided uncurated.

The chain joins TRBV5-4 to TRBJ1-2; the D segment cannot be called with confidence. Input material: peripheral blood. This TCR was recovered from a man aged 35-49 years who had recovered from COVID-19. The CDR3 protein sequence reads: CASSRESDGYTF. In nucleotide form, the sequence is TGTGCCAGCAGCCGGGAATCAGATGGCTACACCTTC.